These T cell receptor beta chains were read from a single sample in a study of cytomegalovirus exposure and HLA in healthy donors. Assay used: immunoSEQ multiplex PCR; TCRdb lists only in-frame clones, some missing. The sample lists some 150,000 clones; around 75% were seen once. Sequenced sample: PBMCs. The receptor source for this set is a man aged 25-45 years in good health and CMV-seropositive. CDR3s include the opening cysteine and the closing phenylalanine or tryptophan. D genes are given only for firm matches. The size entry is marked missing in some rows and otherwise reads once, few, many or a size class.

v_gene,d_gene,abundance,j_gene,CDR3aa,CDR3nt
TRBV30,.,.,TRBJ2-2,CASPMREGGWELFF,TGTGCCTCCCCGATGAGAGAGGGGGGGTGGGAGCTGTTTTTT
TRBV7-9,.,.,TRBJ2-1,CASSSPPNNEQFF,TGTGCCAGCAGCTCCCCCCCCAACAATGAGCAGTTCTTC
TRBV30,.,once,TRBJ1-1,CAHDRGLNTEAFF,TGTGCACACGACAGAGGTCTGAACACTGAAGCTTTCTTT
TRBV2,TRBD1,.,TRBJ1-2,CASRQGANYGYTF,TGTGCCTCCAGACAGGGCGCGAACTATGGCTACACCTTC
TRBV7-9,TRBD1,.,TRBJ2-7,CASSSTGDSYEQYF,TGTGCCAGCAGTTCAACAGGGGATTCCTACGAGCAGTACTTC
TRBV7-3,TRBD1,.,TRBJ2-2,CASSSQGANTGELFF,TGTGCCAGCAGCTCACAGGGGGCGAACACCGGGGAGCTGTTTTTT
TRBV28,.,.,TRBJ1-2,CASIYRGGYGYTF,TGTGCCAGCATCTATCGGGGGGGCTATGGCTACACCTTC
TRBV5-1,TRBD1,.,TRBJ1-2,CASSVTTGTLSNYGYTF,TGCGCCAGCAGCGTAACGACAGGGACCCTTTCTAACTATGGCTACACCTTC
TRBV27,.,.,TRBJ2-3,CASSLLGTATDTQYF,TGTGCCAGCAGTTTATTGGGGACTGCCACAGATACGCAGTATTTT
TRBV29-1,TRBD1,.,TRBJ1-1,CSVGTGVNTEAFF,TGCAGCGTTGGAACAGGGGTAAACACTGAAGCTTTCTTT
TRBV7-2,.,.,TRBJ2-3,CASSLAGRTDTQYF,TGTGCCAGCAGCTTAGCGGGCCGCACAGATACGCAGTATTTT
TRBV6-6,TRBD2,few,TRBJ2-1,CASSLLAGGQNEQFF,TGTGCCAGCAGTTTACTAGCGGGAGGCCAGAATGAGCAGTTCTTC
TRBV25-1,TRBD2,.,TRBJ2-7,CASSDPAGTTPYEQYF,TGTGCCAGCAGTGACCCCGCCGGGACTACCCCGTACGAGCAGTACTTC
TRBV30,TRBD1,.,TRBJ1-1,CAWSDWTGVSMNTEAFF,TGTGCCTGGAGTGATTGGACAGGGGTTTCCATGAACACTGAAGCTTTCTTT
TRBV7-2,.,.,TRBJ1-2,CASSLIGEGYGYTF,TGTGCCAGCAGCTTAATAGGGGAGGGCTATGGCTACACCTTC
TRBV7-2,.,.,TRBJ2-7,CASSFRPRDEQYF,TGTGCCAGCAGCTTTAGGCCCCGGGACGAGCAGTACTTC
TRBV5-1,TRBD2,.,TRBJ2-7,CASRPQPGLAGDEQYF,TGCGCCAGCAGACCACAACCGGGACTAGCGGGAGACGAGCAGTACTTC
TRBV28,.,.,TRBJ1-2,CASGQNYGYTF,TGTGCCAGCGGACAGAACTATGGCTACACCTTC
TRBV9,TRBD1,.,TRBJ1-2,CASSATGAINYGYTF,TGTGCCAGCAGCGCCACAGGGGCTATTAACTATGGCTACACCTTC
TRBV15,.,.,TRBJ2-7,CATSAQGGYEQYF,TGTGCCACCAGCGCCCAAGGGGGCTACGAGCAGTACTTC
TRBV18,.,.,TRBJ1-1,CASSPAGVATEAFF,TGTGCCAGCTCACCTGCAGGGGTGGCCACTGAAGCTTTCTTT
TRBV11-2,.,.,TRBJ2-5,CASSSSQIQETQYF,TGTGCCAGCAGCTCATCACAGATTCAAGAGACCCAGTACTTC
TRBV6-1,.,.,TRBJ2-3,CASSAQGSSTDTQYF,TGTGCCAGCAGTGCCCAGGGGTCGAGCACAGATACGCAGTATTTT
TRBV10-3,TRBD1,.,TRBJ1-4,CAISDGTVNEKLFF,TGTGCCATCAGTGATGGGACAGTTAATGAAAAACTGTTTTTT
TRBV28,.,once,TRBJ2-7,CASSQRNSYEQYF,TGTGCCAGCAGCCAGCGGAACTCCTACGAGCAGTACTTC
TRBV9,TRBD2,.,TRBJ2-1,CASSVWTSGGGEQFF,TGTGCCAGCAGCGTATGGACTAGCGGGGGTGGTGAGCAGTTCTTC
TRBV9,TRBD1,.,TRBJ2-7,CASSLRTGSPYEQYF,TGTGCCAGCAGCCTCCGGACAGGGAGCCCCTACGAGCAGTACTTC
TRBV7-3,TRBD2,.,TRBJ2-3,CASSLTFGTSGDPDTQYF,TGTGCCAGCAGCTTAACGTTCGGGACTAGCGGTGACCCAGATACGCAGTATTTT
TRBV28,.,.,TRBJ1-2,CASSLLGVTNGYTF,TGTGCCAGCAGTTTACTCGGGGTGACTAATGGCTACACCTTC
TRBV19,.,.,TRBJ2-7,CASSYQWSSYEQYF,TGTGCCAGTAGTTACCAGTGGTCCTCCTACGAGCAGTACTTC
TRBV9,TRBD1,.,TRBJ2-5,CASSRTGEGETQYF,TGTGCCAGCAGCCGGACAGGGGAGGGAGAGACCCAGTACTTC
TRBV6-1,.,.,TRBJ1-1,CASSELGHLNTEAFF,TGTGCCAGCAGTGAATTGGGACATTTGAACACTGAAGCTTTCTTT
TRBV19,TRBD1,.,TRBJ2-1,CASSRGDRPYNEQFF,TGTGCCTCCTCTAGAGGGGACAGGCCCTACAATGAGCAGTTCTTC
TRBV14,.,.,TRBJ1-2,CASSQDRNYGYTF,TGTGCCAGCAGCCAAGACAGAAACTATGGCTACACCTTC
TRBV2,TRBD1,once,TRBJ2-7,CASNRDRSSKVHEQYF,TGTGCCAGCAACCGGGACAGGTCTTCTAAGGTCCACGAGCAGTACTTC
TRBV25-1,.,.,TRBJ2-7,CASSGQGSSYEQYF,TGTGCCAGCAGTGGCCAGGGGAGCTCCTACGAGCAGTACTTC
TRBV6-6,.,.,TRBJ1-4,CASSDPGNEKLFF,TGTGCCAGCAGCGATCCCGGGAACGAAAAACTGTTTTTT
TRBV18,TRBD1,.,TRBJ2-7,CASSPDRASYEQYF,TGTGCCAGCTCCCCGGACAGGGCCAGCTACGAGCAGTACTTC
TRBV19,.,.,TRBJ2-6,CASMTAGANVLTF,TGTGCCAGCATGACAGCAGGGGCCAACGTCCTGACTTTC
TRBV6-5,.,.,TRBJ2-2,CASSRQYAGELFF,TGTGCCAGCAGTCGACAGTACGCCGGGGAGCTGTTTTTT
TRBV30,.,.,TRBJ1-5,CAWSVSGSPQHF,TGTGCCTGGAGTGTGTCGGGTAGTCCCCAGCATTTT
TRBV11-1,.,.,TRBJ1-2,CASSFSGNGYTF,TGTGCCAGCAGCTTTTCGGGGAATGGCTACACCTTC
TRBV7-2,TRBD1,.,TRBJ2-7,CASSHTGDPWYEQYF,TGTGCCAGCAGCCACACAGGGGACCCTTGGTACGAGCAGTACTTC
TRBV5-1,.,.,TRBJ2-3,CASSPSSGTQYF,TGCGCCAGCAGCCCGTCGTCGGGTACGCAGTATTTT
TRBV14,TRBD1,.,TRBJ1-1,CASSQLTGPGGAFF,TGTGCCAGCAGCCAATTGACAGGGCCAGGGGGAGCTTTCTTT
TRBV2,TRBD2,many,TRBJ2-3,CASSDGTSMADTQYF,TGTGCCAGCAGCGACGGGACTAGTATGGCAGATACGCAGTATTTT
TRBV18,.,.,TRBJ2-1,CASSPSIKRDNEQFF,TGTGCCAGCTCACCATCAATCAAGCGGGACAATGAGCAGTTCTTC
TRBV7-9,.,once,TRBJ2-2,CASSFDVATGELFF,TGTGCCAGCAGCTTTGATGTAGCCACCGGGGAGCTGTTTTTT
TRBV27,.,.,TRBJ1-2,CASRGGNYGYTF,TGTGCCAGCAGGGGGGGGAACTATGGCTACACCTTC
TRBV7-9,.,.,TRBJ1-5,CASSLAGALHQPQHF,TGTGCCAGCAGCTTAGCAGGGGCCCTCCATCAGCCCCAGCATTTT